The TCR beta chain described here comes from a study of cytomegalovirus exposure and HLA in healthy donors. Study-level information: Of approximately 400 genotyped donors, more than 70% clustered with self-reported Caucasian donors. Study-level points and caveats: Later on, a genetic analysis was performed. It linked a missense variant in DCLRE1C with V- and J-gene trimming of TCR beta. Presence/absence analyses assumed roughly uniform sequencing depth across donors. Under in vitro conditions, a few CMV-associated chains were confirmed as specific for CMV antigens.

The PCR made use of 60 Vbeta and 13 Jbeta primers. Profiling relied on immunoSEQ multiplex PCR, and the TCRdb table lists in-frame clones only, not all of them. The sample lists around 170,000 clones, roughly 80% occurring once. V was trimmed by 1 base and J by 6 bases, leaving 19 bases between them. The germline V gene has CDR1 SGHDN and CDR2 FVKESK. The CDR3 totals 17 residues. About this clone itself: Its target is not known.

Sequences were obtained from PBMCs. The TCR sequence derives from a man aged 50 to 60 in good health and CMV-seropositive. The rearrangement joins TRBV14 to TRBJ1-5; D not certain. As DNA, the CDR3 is TGTGCCAGCAGCCAAGCCCTACATAGCATAAGAGGTCAGCCCCAGCATTTT. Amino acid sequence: CASSQALHSIRGQPQHF.